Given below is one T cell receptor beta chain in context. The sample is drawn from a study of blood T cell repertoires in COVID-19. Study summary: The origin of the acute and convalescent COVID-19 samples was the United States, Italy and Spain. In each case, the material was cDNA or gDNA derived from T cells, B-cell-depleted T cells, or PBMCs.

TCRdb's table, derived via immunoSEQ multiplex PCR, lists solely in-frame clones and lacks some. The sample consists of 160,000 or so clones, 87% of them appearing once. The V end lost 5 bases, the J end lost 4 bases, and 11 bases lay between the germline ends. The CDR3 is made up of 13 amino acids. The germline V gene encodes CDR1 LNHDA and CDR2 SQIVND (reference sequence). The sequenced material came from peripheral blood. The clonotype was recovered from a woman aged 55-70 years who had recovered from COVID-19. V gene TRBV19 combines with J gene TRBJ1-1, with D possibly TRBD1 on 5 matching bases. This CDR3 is CASSSQGGTEAFF. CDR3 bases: TGTGCCAGTAGTTCCCAGGGAGGCACTGAAGCTTTCTTT.